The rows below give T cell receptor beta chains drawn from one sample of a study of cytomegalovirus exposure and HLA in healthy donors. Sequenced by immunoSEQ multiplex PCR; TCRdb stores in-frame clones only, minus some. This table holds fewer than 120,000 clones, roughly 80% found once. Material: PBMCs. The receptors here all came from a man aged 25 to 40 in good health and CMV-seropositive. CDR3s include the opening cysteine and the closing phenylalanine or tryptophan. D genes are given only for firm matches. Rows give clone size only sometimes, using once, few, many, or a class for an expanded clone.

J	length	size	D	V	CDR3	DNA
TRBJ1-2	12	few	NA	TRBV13	CASSPFNYGYTF	TGTGCCAGCAGCCCTTTCAACTATGGCTACACCTTC
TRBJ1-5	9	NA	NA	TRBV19	CASSLPQHF	TGTGCCAGTAGTCTCCCCCAGCATTTT
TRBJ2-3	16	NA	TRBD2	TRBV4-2	CASSHESGGVGDTQYF	TGTGCCAGCAGCCACGAGAGCGGGGGGGTTGGAGATACGCAGTATTTT
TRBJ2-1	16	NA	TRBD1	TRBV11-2	CASSLGGTGQANEQFF	TGTGCCAGCAGCTTAGGAGGGACAGGGCAGGCCAATGAGCAGTTCTTC
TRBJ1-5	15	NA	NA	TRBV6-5	CASRTHEGSNQPQHF	TGTGCCAGCAGAACTCACGAGGGTAGCAATCAGCCCCAGCATTTT
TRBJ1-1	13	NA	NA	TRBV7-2	CASSFPGGTEAFF	TGTGCCAGCAGCTTTCCTGGAGGGACTGAAGCTTTCTTT
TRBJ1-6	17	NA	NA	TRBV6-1	CASSDNRAILSFSPLHF	TGTGCCAGCAGTGATAACAGGGCAATACTCTCGTTTTCACCCCTCCACTTT
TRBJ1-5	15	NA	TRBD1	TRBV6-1	CASSDLRQGDQPQHF	TGTGCCAGCAGTGACCTCAGACAGGGAGATCAGCCCCAGCATTTT
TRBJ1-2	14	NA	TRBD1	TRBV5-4	CASSLIGQGDGYTF	TGTGCCAGCAGCTTGATCGGACAGGGAGATGGCTACACCTTC
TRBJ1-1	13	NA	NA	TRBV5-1	CASSIKQRTEAFF	TGCGCCAGCAGCATAAAACAGAGAACTGAAGCTTTCTTT
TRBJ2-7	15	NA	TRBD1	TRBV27	CASSLVQGFFYEQYF	TGTGCCAGCAGTTTAGTACAGGGGTTCTTCTACGAGCAGTACTTC
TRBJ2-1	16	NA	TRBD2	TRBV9	CASSVTGTSGYNEQFF	TGTGCCAGCAGCGTTACCGGGACTAGCGGTTACAATGAGCAGTTCTTC
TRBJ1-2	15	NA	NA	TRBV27	CASSLSVQGNYGYTF	TGTGCCAGCAGTTTATCAGTGCAGGGAAACTATGGCTACACCTTC
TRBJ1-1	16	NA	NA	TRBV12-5	CASGLPRTEVNTEAFF	TGTGCTAGTGGTTTGCCCCGGACGGAGGTGAACACTGAAGCTTTCTTT
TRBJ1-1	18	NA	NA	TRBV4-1	CASSPADGAMGGNTEAFF	TGCGCCAGCAGCCCTGCTGATGGGGCGATGGGGGGGAACACTGAAGCTTTCTTT
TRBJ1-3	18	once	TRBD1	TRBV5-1	CASSFIRGRFVTGNTIYF	TGCGCCAGCAGCTTTATCAGGGGGCGGTTTGTAACTGGAAACACCATATATTTT
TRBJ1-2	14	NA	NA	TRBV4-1	CASSQDHRGGGYTF	TGCGCCAGCAGCCAAGATCACCGTGGAGGTGGCTACACCTTC
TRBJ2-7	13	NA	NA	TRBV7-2	CASSLDRSYEQYF	TGTGCCAGCAGCTTAGACAGGTCCTACGAGCAGTACTTC
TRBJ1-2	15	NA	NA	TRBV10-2	CASSEFRITNYGYTF	TGCGCCAGCAGTGAGTTCAGAATTACTAACTATGGCTACACCTTC
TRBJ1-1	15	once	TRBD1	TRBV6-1	CASLFPRGQNTEAFF	TGTGCCAGCTTATTTCCCAGGGGGCAGAACACTGAAGCTTTCTTT
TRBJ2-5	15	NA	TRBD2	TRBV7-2	CASSPIGQRGETQYF	TGTGCCAGCAGCCCTATAGGTCAGCGGGGAGAGACCCAGTACTTC
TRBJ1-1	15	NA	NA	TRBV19	CAGSIAGRGDTEAFF	TGTGCCGGTAGTATAGCGGGCAGGGGAGACACTGAAGCTTTCTTT
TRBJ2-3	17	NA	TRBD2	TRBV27	CASSLWPSGEITDTQYF	TGTGCCAGCAGTTTATGGCCTAGCGGGGAGATCACAGATACGCAGTATTTT
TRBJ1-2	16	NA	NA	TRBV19	CASSIDFATINYGYTF	TGTGCCAGTAGTATTGACTTCGCGACTATTAACTATGGCTACACCTTC
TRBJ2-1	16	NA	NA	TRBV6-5	CASSYSGGEAYNEQFF	TGTGCCAGCAGTTACTCTGGCGGGGAAGCCTACAATGAGCAGTTCTTC
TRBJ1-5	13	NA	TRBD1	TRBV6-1	CASSRDRGQPQHF	TGTGCCAGCAGTCGGGACAGGGGGCAGCCCCAGCATTTT
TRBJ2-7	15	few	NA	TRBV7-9	CASSPRTLLSYEQYF	TGTGCCAGCAGCCCGAGGACTCTCCTCTCCTACGAGCAGTACTTC
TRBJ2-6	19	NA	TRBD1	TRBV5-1	CASSLESGRGRAGANVLTF	TGCGCCAGCAGCTTGGAGTCTGGCAGGGGGCGAGCTGGGGCCAACGTCCTGACTTTC
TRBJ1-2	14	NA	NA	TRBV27	CASSPVLGVMGYTF	TGTGCCAGCAGTCCTGTTCTAGGGGTAATGGGCTACACCTTC
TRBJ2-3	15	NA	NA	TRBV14	CASSQGTPSTDTQYF	TGTGCCAGCAGCCAAGGGACACCTAGCACAGATACGCAGTATTTT
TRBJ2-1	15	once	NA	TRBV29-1	CSVQGGGRDGNEQFF	TGCAGCGTCCAAGGGGGGGGGCGCGACGGGAATGAGCAGTTCTTC